The TCR beta chain described here comes from a study of blood T cell repertoires in COVID-19. On the study more broadly: All recovered Cohort 3 donors got two negative PCRs, got clearance, or saw symptom resolution. PBMCs, B-cell-depleted T cells, or T cells provided the cDNA or gDNA that made up the material.

The length of the CDR3 is 18 residues. Germline CDR1 is SGHRS and CDR2 is YFSETQ. Trimming cost V 4 bases and J 0 bases; bases outside gene matches: 8. The authors' processing: Estimation of nucleated cell counts was performed using reference gene primer amplification. The table came from immunoSEQ multiplex PCR; TCRdb's copy has only in-frame clones and leaves some out. D and trimming come from the DNA, and the V and J calls and clone size come from that table. The table includes a few hundred thousand clones, approximately 90% detected once. Those enrolled, adults aged 18 to 89 years, came from 25 or so US areas.

The TCR originated in a woman aged 60-75 years in a cohort exposed to, infected with or recovered from COVID-19 (not recorded which). Sequenced input: PBMCs or T cells enriched from blood (not recorded which). The chain couples TRBV5-1 to TRBJ1-6; 9 bases are a match to TRBD1. CDR3 loop: CASSRDRATSSYNSPLHF. CDR3 DNA: TGCGCCAGCAGCAGGGACAGGGCCACCAGCTCCTATAATTCACCCCTCCACTTT.